The 4 T cell receptor beta chains below were found in one sample sequenced in a study of response to subunit inactivated influenza vaccine. TCRdb re-derived calls from the RT-PCR reads in MiXCR, one entry per CDR3 protein. The data hold 500,000 to 700,000 distinct CDR3 sequences, with under 30% observed a single time. These data also featured in a second study, about T cells expressing NK-cell markers. That publication notes: What made the TCR beta cDNA was 5'RACE template switching with UMIs.

Source: CD4+ T cells sorted from PBMCs, taken about 12 days after vaccination. The origin of the receptors is a middle-aged man who received an inactivated influenza vaccine.

The V and J genes are TRBV19 and TRBJ2-2; D unclear. Looked up from germline, CDR1 is LNHDA and CDR2 is SQIVND (reference sequence). V lost 7 bases, J lost 5 bases, and 11 bases lay in between. There are 13 residues in the CDR3. This chain's CDR3 is CASTLATTGELFF. CDR3 nucleotides: TGTGCCAGTACCTTGGCAACTACCGGGGAGCTGTTTTTT.

This clonotype was detected a few times. This chain links TRBV29-1 with TRBJ2-7; the match to TRBD1 covers 9 bases. The trim removed 6 bases at V and 1 base at J, leaving 10 bases unmatched. Germline lookup yields CDR1 SQVTM and CDR2 ANQGSEA. The CDR3 covers 15 residues. The CDR3 sequence is CSVGPGQGFSYEQYF. CDR3 DNA sequence: TGCAGCGTGGGTCCGGGACAGGGCTTTTCCTACGAGCAGTACTTC.

The chain combines TRBV15 with TRBJ2-2, with D unclear. V lost 0 bases and J lost 2, with 10 bases in between. The CDR3 sequence is 16 residues long. Germline-derived CDR1 and CDR2 are LNHNV and YYDKDF (reference sequence). The CDR3: CATSRDPGHNTGELFF. CDR3 DNA sequence: TGTGCCACCAGCAGAGATCCCGGCCATAACACCGGGGAGCTGTTTTTT. The whole variable domain, filled in from reference TRBV15 and TRBJ2-2, reads DAMVIQNPRYQVTQFGKPVTLSCSQTLNHNVMYWYQQKSSQAPKLLFHYYDKDFNNEADTPDNFQSRRPNTSFCFLDIRSPGLGDTAMYLCATSRDPGHNTGELFFGEGSRLTVL.

This clonotype turned up a few times. V usage is TRBV28 and J usage is TRBJ1-5; D is ambiguous. Germline values: CDR1 MDHEN, CDR2 SYDVKM. Trimming removed 6 bases from V and 5 bases from J, with 8 bases in between. The CDR3 is made up of 12 amino acids. The CDR3 coding sequence is TGTGCCAGCAGATACTTGGATCAGCCCCAGCATTTT. It codes for CASRYLDQPQHF.